Listed here are 26 T cell receptor beta chains from one sample, sequenced in a study of early T cells in non-severe SARS-CoV-2 infection. MiXCR, applied by TCRdb to the 5' RACE reads, yields one record per CDR3 protein. Of some 70,000 distinct CDR3 sequences listed, around 4.7% are singletons. The sequenced sample consisted of whole blood. The source of these receptors is an adult who was a healthcare worker with PCR-confirmed SARS-CoV-2 infection or an uninfected control (not recorded which).

This clonotype was picked up many times. The V call is TRBV12-3 or TRBV12-4, the J call TRBJ2-1; D gene unclear. This CDR3 region has 13 residues. Deletions cut 3 bases from V and 6 bases from J, with 9 bases between. The CDR3 region has the DNA TGTGCCAGCAGTTTTTTCAAGGGCAATGAGCAGTTCTTC. The encoded protein is CASSFFKGNEQFF.

This clonotype was recorded many times. The chain has TRBV28 and TRBJ2-7; D is unclear. Deletions cut 4 bases from V and 6 bases from J, with 7 bases between. Germline-derived CDR1 and CDR2 are MDHEN and SYDVKM. CDR3 length equals 11 residues. CDR3 bases: TGTGCCAGCAGTTCCCCGGGCGAGCAGTACTTC. The encoded protein is CASSSPGEQYF.

This clonotype was detected only a few times. The genes are TRBV27 and TRBJ2-1, with a possible D match to TRBD2 (6 bases). Germline CDR1 is MNHEY and CDR2 is SMNVEV (reference sequence). The CDR3 contains 18 residues. Trimming cost V 5 bases and J 4 bases, with 24 bases left between them. The CDR3 loop is CASSRSPPAGLAYNEQFF. Written as DNA, the CDR3 is TGTGCCAGCAGTCGAAGTCCTCCGGCGGGATTGGCGTACAATGAGCAGTTCTTC.

The chain employs TRBV10-1 and TRBJ2-7; 7 positions agree with TRBD2. V lost 11 bases, J lost 6 bases, and 13 bases stayed unmatched. The germline gives CDR1 WNHNN, CDR2 SYGVQD (reference sequence). The CDR3 extends over 13 amino acids. In DNA, the CDR3 is TGCGCCGGTTACCCCAAGACGGGGGGCGAGCAGTACTTC. It encodes CAGYPKTGGEQYF.

This clonotype has ten or more counts. The genes are TRBV5-1 and TRBJ1-6; D is possibly TRBD1 (6 bases). CDR1 and CDR2 (germline): SGHRS, YFSETQ. V gave up 4 bases and J gave up 7 bases, with 15 bases separating them. CDR3 length equals 15 residues. The CDR3: CASSTDGGRNSPLHF. The DNA for the CDR3 is TGCGCCAGCAGCACCGATGGGGGGCGAAATTCACCCCTCCACTTT.

This clonotype was counted many times. The genes are TRBV7-9 and TRBJ2-3, with D perhaps TRBD2 (5 bases). Germline CDR1 SEHNR, CDR2 FQNEAQ (reference sequence). The ends were cut back, 2 bases at V and 2 bases at J, with 8 bases in the middle. The CDR3 has 14 residues. The CDR3 loop is CASSLSGFTDTQYF. CDR3 nucleotide sequence: TGTGCCAGCAGCTTAAGCGGATTCACAGATACGCAGTATTTT.

This clonotype appeared many times. This chain joins TRBV27 and TRBJ2-3; D remains ambiguous. V was cut by 10 bases and J by 1 base, with 12 bases left in between. This CDR3 contains 13 residues. CDR1 is MNHEY and CDR2 is SMNVEV in the germline V gene (reference sequence). Here the CDR3 reads CATTRTGTDTQYF. The CDR3, as DNA: TGTGCCACCACCCGCACAGGCACAGATACGCAGTATTTT.

This clonotype was seen many times. V is TRBV20-1 and J is TRBJ2-1; 9 positions match TRBD2. V was clipped by 1 base and J by 6 bases; unmatched bases: 7. The CDR3 consists of 15 residues. Germline loops: CDR1 DFQATT, CDR2 SNEGSKA (reference sequence). The CDR3 coding sequence is TGCAGTGCTAGAGCAATAGCGGGAGATGGCAATGAGCAGTTCTTC. Translation: CSARAIAGDGNEQFF.

There are many counts of this clonotype. The rearrangement uses TRBV30 and TRBJ1-1; 8 bases agree with TRBD1. This CDR3 region has 13 residues. CDR1 is GTSNPN and CDR2 is SVGIG in the germline V gene (reference sequence). J was trimmed by 11 bases and V by 0 bases; bases with no gene match: 8. The CDR3 sequence is CAWSVDRESGAFF. The CDR3 DNA follows: TGTGCCTGGAGTGTGGACAGGGAAAGCGGGGCTTTCTTT.

This clonotype was seen many times. The chain has TRBV27 and TRBJ2-2, with TRBD2 identical over 14 bases. Germline-derived CDR1 and CDR2 are MNHEY and SMNVEV (reference sequence). V lost 3 bases and J lost 7; bases outside the gene matches: 7. There are 17 residues in the CDR3. For the CDR3, the DNA is TGTGCCAGCAGTTTGGGACTAGCGGGAGTGCGAGTCGGGGAGCTGTTTTTT. Protein: CASSLGLAGVRVGELFF.

This clonotype has at least ten counts. The CDR3 DNA sequence: TGTGCCAGCAGGAGGAACAGGGGTAACGAGCAGTACTTC. Its protein product is CASRRNRGNEQYF. The J gene is TRBJ2-7, the V gene TRBV6-6; 7 positions agree with TRBD1. CDR1 MNHNY and CDR2 SVGAGI come from the germline V gene (reference sequence). There are 13 residues in the CDR3. V trimming: 6 bases; J trimming: 5 bases; junction bases outside the gene matches: 7.

This clonotype was counted many times. This chain connects TRBV7-9 to TRBJ1-4, with D hard to call. CDR1 is SEHNR, CDR2 FQNEAQ, per germline (reference sequence). Between the trimmed V and J ends, which lost 1 base and 7 bases, there was a span of 22 bases. This CDR3 is built from 18 residues. CDR3 sequence: CASSLGGRSGMSGEKLFF. The CDR3 DNA reads as TGTGCCAGCAGCTTAGGCGGGCGATCGGGTATGTCGGGTGAAAAACTGTTTTTT.

The gene calls are TRBV29-1 and TRBJ2-1; D might be TRBD1 (6 bases). The CDR3 spans 15 residues. Germline V gene data show CDR1 as SQVTM and CDR2 as ANQGSEA. The germline V and J ends were trimmed by 4 bases and 6 bases, with 19 bases remaining between them. The CDR3 coding sequence is TGCAGCGTTGCCCAAGGTACAGGGAGCTTCAATGAGCAGTTCTTC. Translating it yields CSVAQGTGSFNEQFF.

The chain's CDR3 is CASSPMGRTRDTEAFF. The CDR3 DNA reads TGTGCCAGCAGCCCCATGGGACGGACACGGGACACTGAAGCTTTCTTT. This chain connects TRBV14 to TRBJ1-1; D perhaps matches TRBD1 (5 bases). V shed 4 bases and J shed 3 bases, with 18 bases lying between them. This CDR3 comprises 16 residues. CDR1 is SGHDN and CDR2 is FVKESK in the germline V gene.

Details on this clonotype: A read error may explain this, as a much larger clone is one base away. The chain joins TRBV7-8 to TRBJ2-1, with a weak D call TRBD1 (6 bases). V lost 5 bases, J lost 8 bases, and 19 bases lay in between. This CDR3 is 15 amino acids long. Germline CDR1 SGHVS, CDR2 FQNEAQ. CDR3 loop: CASSPRYRVDYEQFF. The CDR3 DNA sequence: TGTGCCAGCAGCCCCCGGTACAGGGTCGATTATGAGCAGTTCTTC.

This clonotype was counted ten times or more. V gene TRBV20-1 combines with J gene TRBJ1-6; D gene ambiguous. Germline CDR1 reads DFQATT; CDR2 reads SNEGSKA (reference sequence). This CDR3 is 16 amino acids long. Trimming left V 0 bases short and J 6 bases short, with 15 bases between. CDR3 protein: CSARDLRTGSNSPLHF. In DNA form, the CDR3 reads TGCAGTGCTAGAGACTTAAGGACGGGGAGTAATTCACCCCTCCACTTT.

The chain employs TRBV24-1 and TRBJ2-7; 8 nucleotides align to TRBD1. The V and J ends lost 4 bases and 4 bases, in that order; junction bases with no gene match: 5. The CDR3 totals 14 residues. The germline V gene encodes CDR1 KGHDR and CDR2 SFDVKD. The CDR3: CATSEGTGSYEQYF. CDR3 bases: TGTGCCACCAGTGAGGGGACAGGTTCTTACGAGCAGTACTTC.

In its sample, this clonotype was seen once. The gene calls are TRBV29-1 and TRBJ2-3, with D hard to call. CDR1 and CDR2 (germline): SQVTM, ANQGSEA. The CDR3 length is 12 residues. V gave up 6 bases and J gave up 3 bases, with 10 bases separating them. CDR3 loop: CSVSLGTDTQYF. The CDR3 DNA follows: TGCAGCGTGTCGTTGGGAACAGATACGCAGTATTTT.

In this sample, this clonotype turned up a few times. This chain joins TRBV24-1 and TRBJ2-1, with 8 bases aligning to TRBD2. V trimming: 0 bases; J trimming: 5 bases; junction bases outside the gene matches: 8. Germline V CDR1 and CDR2: KGHDR, SFDVKD. This CDR3 is 17 amino acids long. The CDR3 loop is CATSDLQHSGINNEQFF. CDR3 in DNA: TGTGCCACCAGTGATTTGCAACATAGCGGGATAAACAATGAGCAGTTCTTC.

There are a few counts of this clonotype. This chain uses TRBV7-2 with TRBJ2-3, with TRBD2 matching over 9 bases. Germline V lookup: CDR1 SGHTA, CDR2 FQGNSA. The CDR3 length is 19 residues. J lost 2 bases, V lost 4 bases, and 16 bases had no gene match. CDR3 protein: CASSSTAVRASGATDTQYF. The CDR3 DNA reads as TGTGCCAGCAGCTCCACGGCGGTTCGGGCTAGCGGGGCCACAGATACGCAGTATTTT.

This clonotype has ten or more counts. The chain couples TRBV2 to TRBJ2-3, with D possibly TRBD2 on 5 matching bases. The length of the CDR3 is 14 residues. Germline V gene sequence: CDR1 SNHLY, CDR2 FYNNEI. The V gene lost 6 bases and the J gene lost 3 bases, with 13 bases spanning the gap. CDR3 sequence (DNA): TGTGCCAGCAGGCTAGCCATGGGGACAGATACGCAGTATTTT. The encoded protein is CASRLAMGTDTQYF.

V gene TRBV7-9 combines with J gene TRBJ2-1; D possibly matches TRBD1 or TRBD2 (6 bases each). V lost 4 bases to trimming and J lost 8 bases, with 18 bases between them. Germline CDR1 is SEHNR and CDR2 is FQNEAQ (reference sequence). The CDR3 consists of 15 residues. This CDR3 reads CASSSYGGPGYEQFF. The CDR3 region has the DNA TGTGCCAGCAGCTCTTACGGGGGCCCAGGCTATGAGCAGTTCTTC.

This clonotype was counted ten times or more. This chain joins TRBV5-6 and TRBJ1-1; D call uncertain. This CDR3 is 17 amino acids long. Germline CDR1 SGHDT, CDR2 YYEEEE. V lost 5 bases, J lost 1 base, and 21 bases lay in between. As DNA, the CDR3 is TGTGCCAGCAGAAAAGCCACCAAGACGGCGAAGAACACTGAAGCTTTCTTT. It specifies CASRKATKTAKNTEAFF.

This clonotype has ten or more counts. The V gene is TRBV20-1, the J gene TRBJ2-1; 10 bases are shared with TRBD2. V gave up 8 bases and J gave up 3 bases; unmatched junction bases: 10. The CDR3 totals 15 residues. Germline CDR1 and CDR2: DFQATT and SNEGSKA (reference sequence). The CDR3 sequence is CSSTPGLADYNEQFF. The CDR3, as DNA: TGCAGTTCCACCCCAGGACTAGCGGACTACAATGAGCAGTTCTTC.

This clonotype has a count of ten or more. V and J are TRBV20-1 and TRBJ2-3; 11 nucleotides line up with TRBD2. From germline, CDR1 is DFQATT and CDR2 SNEGSKA (reference sequence). The CDR3 sequence is 16 residues long. Losses at the gene ends were 2 bases for V and 5 bases for J; bases not matched to a gene: 9. CDR3 sequence (DNA): TGCAGTGCTAGATCCTCTAGCGGGAGGATTGAAGATACGCAGTATTTT. It yields the protein CSARSSSGRIEDTQYF.

This clonotype has a count of ten or more. The chain recombines TRBV2 with TRBJ1-1; maybe TRBD1 (6 bases). CDR3 size: 14 residues. The germline V and J ends were trimmed by 6 bases and 9 bases, with 20 bases remaining between them. Germline-derived CDR1 and CDR2 are SNHLY and FYNNEI. The CDR3 loop reads CASRDFRGGDKAFF. The CDR3 DNA sequence: TGTGCCAGCAGGGACTTCAGGGGCGGCGATAAAGCTTTCTTT.